The 20 T cell receptor beta chains presented below share a single source sample, sequenced in a study of beta chain features in type 1 diabetes. Investigators reverse transcribed all isolated RNA, so they sequenced expressed TCRB transcripts. The repertoire was sequenced with immunoSEQ multiplex PCR; TCRdb's copy has only in-frame clones and lacks some. The sample lists more than 300,000 clones; roughly 12% were seen once. Sample: naive CD4+ T cells from blood. These receptors came from a young man in good health.

In its sample, this clone was seen a few times. This chain joins TRBV27 and TRBJ2-3, with 12 bases aligning to TRBD2. Germline CDR1 and CDR2: MNHEY and SMNVEV (reference sequence). V gave up 5 bases and J gave up 13 bases; unmatched junction bases: 4. There are 12 residues in the CDR3. CDR3 in DNA: TGTGCCAGCAGTAATCCTAGCGGGAGGGAGTATTTT. It encodes CASSNPSGREYF.

This clone has more than one count but fewer than ten. The J gene is TRBJ2-7, the V gene TRBV28; 10 nucleotides agree with TRBD1. The germline V gene has CDR1 MDHEN and CDR2 SYDVKM. With 7 bases clipped from V and 1 base from J, the junction kept 4 bases outside the gene matches. This CDR3 has 14 amino acids. DNA for the CDR3: TGTGCCAGCACTTCGGGACAGGGGTCCTACGAGCAGTACTTC. Amino acid sequence: CASTSGQGSYEQYF.

In this sample, this clone turned up a few times. The rearrangement uses TRBV28 and TRBJ1-5, with 8 bases lining up with TRBD1. V lost 8 bases and J lost 7; bases outside the gene matches: 13. CDR1 is MDHEN and CDR2 is SYDVKM in the germline V gene. The CDR3 loop spans 15 amino acids. The DNA of the CDR3 is TGTGCCAGCGCCTCACAGGGGGAAGGAGGACAGCCCCAGCATTTT. Translation: CASASQGEGGQPQHF.

This clone has just a few counts. This chain's CDR3 is CASHSLAGGSSYEQYF. The CDR3 DNA follows: TGTGCCAGCCATTCCTTAGCGGGAGGAAGCTCCTACGAGCAGTACTTC. This sequence joins TRBV28 and TRBJ2-7, with 10 bases aligning to TRBD2. The germline V gene has CDR1 MDHEN and CDR2 SYDVKM. The V and J ends lost 8 bases and 0 bases, in that order; junction bases with no gene match: 10. There are 16 residues in the CDR3.

This clone was counted only a few times. This chain uses TRBV29-1 with TRBJ2-2, with 9 bases identical to TRBD1. This CDR3 is 14 amino acids long. The germline gives CDR1 SQVTM, CDR2 ANQGSEA. The V gene end was trimmed by 7 bases and the J gene end by 1 base; junction bases not matched to a gene: 4. The CDR3 nucleotides read TGCAGCGCCAGACAGGGGGAGAACACCGGGGAGCTGTTTTTT. Translation gives CSARQGENTGELFF.

Concerning this clone: One end of the junction does not line up with germline, which may come from a read error. This chain joins TRBV25-1 and TRBJ1-2; the match to TRBD1 covers 10 bases. Germline loops: CDR1 MGHDK, CDR2 SYGVNS. This CDR3 has 13 amino acids. The CDR3 sequence is CTSSDRGLYGYTF. As DNA, the CDR3 is TGTACCAGCAGTGACAGGGGGCTTTATGGCTACACCTTC.

V and J are TRBV9 and TRBJ2-7, with 9 bases fitting TRBD2. Germline loops: CDR1 SGDLS, CDR2 YYNGEE. The V gene end was trimmed by 5 bases and the J gene end by 1 base; junction bases not matched to a gene: 7. This CDR3 spans 15 amino acids. For the CDR3, the DNA is TGTGCCAGCAGTCAAAGCGGGAGGCCATCCTACGAGCAGTACTTC. Translated, it gives CASSQSGRPSYEQYF.

This clone occurred a few times. The genes are TRBV20-1 and TRBJ2-7; no firm D call. The germline V gene has CDR1 DFQATT and CDR2 SNEGSKA (reference sequence). The CDR3 covers 11 residues. V was pared by 7 bases and J by 3 bases, with 10 bases between. CDR3 in amino acids: CSVEVFYEQYF. The CDR3 nucleotides read TGCAGTGTAGAAGTGTTCTACGAGCAGTACTTC.

The V gene is TRBV7-2, the J gene TRBJ1-5; 8 bases are shared with TRBD1. This CDR3 is 16 amino acids long. J was trimmed by 3 bases and V by 0 bases; bases with no gene match: 4. Germline CDR1 and CDR2: SGHTA and FQGNSA. Here the CDR3 reads CASSLAWTGTNQPQHF. CDR3 in DNA: TGTGCCAGCAGCTTAGCGTGGACAGGGACCAATCAGCCCCAGCATTTT. Full variable domain (remainder filled in from reference TRBV7-2 and TRBJ1-5): GAGVSQSPSNKVTEKGKDVELRCDPISGHTALYWYRQSLGQGLEFLIYFQGNSAPDKSGLPSDRFSAERTGGSVSTLTIQRTQQEDSAVYLCASSLAWTGTNQPQHFGDGTRLSIL.

This clone has a handful of counts. The gene calls are TRBV9 and TRBJ2-7; 8 bases map to TRBD2. V shed 4 bases and J 5 bases; nucleotides not matched to a gene: 11. The CDR3 runs to 15 residues. Germline V gene data show CDR1 as SGDLS and CDR2 as YYNGEE. The CDR3 nucleotides read TGTGCCAGCAGCCCATCCCCTCGAGCGGGAGACGAGCAGTACTTC. Encoded protein: CASSPSPRAGDEQYF.

V usage is TRBV6-5 and J usage is TRBJ2-7; D ambiguous. The CDR3 is made up of 15 amino acids. V lost 6 bases and J lost 0, with 15 bases in between. Germline-derived CDR1 and CDR2 are MNHEY and SVGAGI. This CDR3 is CASSYLPRYSYEQYF. The DNA for the CDR3 is TGTGCCAGCAGCTACCTGCCGAGATACTCCTACGAGCAGTACTTC.

This clone has just a few counts. This sequence joins TRBV18 and TRBJ1-4; TRBD1 is a possible D gene (5 bases). The CDR3 is made up of 15 amino acids. The V end lost 5 bases, the J end lost 7 bases, and 17 bases lay between the germline ends. In germline, CDR1 is KGHSH, CDR2 LQKENI. For the CDR3, the DNA is TGTGCCAGCTCATCCGACAGTCTCCGGATTGAAAAACTGTTTTTT. It specifies CASSSDSLRIEKLFF.

This clone was seen repeatedly, ten times or more. The chain couples TRBV7-9 to TRBJ1-1; possible D gene TRBD1, 5 bases. The CDR3 spans 15 residues. Trimming removed 2 bases from V and 5 bases from J, with 15 bases in between. CDR1 SEHNR and CDR2 FQNEAQ come from the germline V gene (reference sequence). CDR3 sequence: CASSLKQKTVTEAFF. The CDR3 DNA sequence: TGTGCCAGCAGCTTAAAACAAAAGACAGTAACTGAAGCTTTCTTT.

There are a few counts of this clone. The rearrangement uses TRBV7-8 and TRBJ2-7; 10 nucleotides line up with TRBD1. Germline lookup yields CDR1 SGHVS and CDR2 FQNEAQ. With V trimmed by 5 bases and J by 7 bases, 17 bases remained unmatched. The CDR3 consists of 17 residues. The CDR3 nucleotides are TGTGCCAGCAGCGGGGAGAGGATTTGGACAGGGGGGCAGGAGCAGTACTTC. Translation: CASSGERIWTGGQEQYF.

The chain is built from TRBV7-9 and TRBJ2-1, with D possibly matching TRBD2 (5 bases). V shed 2 bases and J shed 5 bases, with 16 bases lying between them. The CDR3 is 16 amino acids. In germline, CDR1 is SEHNR, CDR2 FQNEAQ (reference sequence). The CDR3 sequence: CASSLRQVPTNNEQFF. Here the CDR3 DNA reads TGTGCCAGCAGCTTAAGGCAGGTCCCGACTAACAATGAGCAGTTCTTC. Supplemented by reference TRBV7-9 and TRBJ2-1, the full variable domain reads DTGVSQNPRHKITKRGQNVTFRCDPISEHNRLYWYRQTLGQGPEFLTYFQNEAQLEKSRLLSDRFSAERPKGSFSTLEIQRTEQGDSAMYLCASSLRQVPTNNEQFFGPGTRLTVL.

In this sample, this clone turned up a few times. The chain links TRBV19 to TRBJ2-7; weak D call: TRBD2 (6 bases). Germline CDR1 LNHDA, CDR2 SQIVND (reference sequence). V was cut by 1 base and J by 3 bases, with 13 bases left in between. This CDR3 contains 15 residues. In nucleotides, the CDR3 is TGTGCCAGTAGTATAGGTCTAGCGAGCAGCTACGAGCAGTACTTC. This gives the protein CASSIGLASSYEQYF.

This clone was detected only a few times. The gene calls are TRBV7-9 and TRBJ2-3; D gene unclear. With 0 bases removed from V and 0 bases from J, the gap between germline ends came to 10 bases. There are 16 residues in the CDR3. Germline assignment: CDR1 SEHNR and CDR2 FQNEAQ (reference sequence). CDR3 loop: CASSLAGAASTDTQYF. Written as DNA, the CDR3 is TGTGCCAGCAGCTTAGCGGGTGCGGCTAGCACAGATACGCAGTATTTT.

This chain links TRBV5-1 with TRBJ2-3, with D possibly being TRBD2 (5 bases). Germline CDR1 SGHRS, CDR2 YFSETQ. Trimming removed 3 bases at V and 2 bases at J, with 13 bases between. This CDR3 spans 15 amino acids. The chain's CDR3 is CASSSGDLNTDTQYF. CDR3 DNA: TGCGCCAGCAGCTCCGGGGATCTGAACACAGATACGCAGTATTTT.

The chain has TRBV28 and TRBJ2-1, with 12 nucleotides matching TRBD2. Trimming took 7 bases from V and 6 from J; bases not matched to a gene: 10. CDR1 and CDR2 from the germline V gene are MDHEN and SYDVKM. This CDR3 is 16 amino acids long. CDR3 bases: TGTGCCAGCACCCAGCTAGCGGGAGGGCTGGGCAATGAGCAGTTCTTC. As protein: CASTQLAGGLGNEQFF.

This clone was detected a few times. V is TRBV28 and J is TRBJ2-1; 8 nucleotides match TRBD1. This CDR3 is built from 16 residues. With V trimmed by 3 bases and J by 3 bases, 7 bases remained unmatched. Germline V gives CDR1 MDHEN, CDR2 SYDVKM. The CDR3 protein is CASSLAAGGSYNEQFF. CDR3 in DNA: TGTGCCAGCAGTTTGGCTGCAGGGGGCAGCTACAATGAGCAGTTCTTC.